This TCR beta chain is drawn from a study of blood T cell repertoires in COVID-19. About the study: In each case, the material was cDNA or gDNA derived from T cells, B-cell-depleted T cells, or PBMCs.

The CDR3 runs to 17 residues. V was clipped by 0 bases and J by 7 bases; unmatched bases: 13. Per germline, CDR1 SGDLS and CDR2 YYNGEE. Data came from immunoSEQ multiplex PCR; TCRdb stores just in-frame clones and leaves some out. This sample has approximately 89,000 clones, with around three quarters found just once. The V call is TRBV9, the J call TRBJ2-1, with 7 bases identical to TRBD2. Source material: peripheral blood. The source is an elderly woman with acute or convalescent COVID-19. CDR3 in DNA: TGTGCCAGCAGCGTAGGGGTTAGCGGGTATGGGGATAATGAGCAGTTCTTC. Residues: CASSVGVSGYGDNEQFF.